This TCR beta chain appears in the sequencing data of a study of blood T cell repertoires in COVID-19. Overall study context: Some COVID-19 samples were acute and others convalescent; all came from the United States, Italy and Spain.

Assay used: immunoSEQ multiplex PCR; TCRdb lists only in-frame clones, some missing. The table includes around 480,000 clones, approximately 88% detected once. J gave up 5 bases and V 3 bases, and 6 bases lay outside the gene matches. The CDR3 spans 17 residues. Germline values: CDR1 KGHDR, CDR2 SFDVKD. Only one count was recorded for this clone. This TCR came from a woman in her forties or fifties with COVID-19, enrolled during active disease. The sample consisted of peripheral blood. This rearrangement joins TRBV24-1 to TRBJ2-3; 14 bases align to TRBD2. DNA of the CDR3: TGTGCCACCAGTGATCCCAGGACTAGCGGGGGGAGAGATACGCAGTATTTT. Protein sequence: CATSDPRTSGGRDTQYF.